The 30 T cell receptor beta chains in this list originate from one sample, sequenced in a study of T cells in Graves' hyperthyroidism and ophthalmopathy. Amplification targeted TCR beta CDR3 regions from RNA transcripts. In the first-round RT-PCR of the TCR CDR3, the HTBI primer set was used. TCRdb passed the multiplex PCR reads through MiXCR, listing each CDR3 protein once. The repertoire has 550,000 to 800,000 distinct CDR3 sequences, about a sixth of them found once; the top ten carry under 8.5%. The sequenced sample was blood. The source of these receptors is a man between 18 and 35 years old with Graves' hyperthyroidism.

Points on this clonotype: One junction end does not reproduce the germline sequence, and a read error may be involved. V and J are TRBV18 and TRBJ1-2; the D gene is possibly TRBD1 (6 bases). CDR3 length: 15 residues. The V gene's germline CDR1 is KGHSH and CDR2 LQKENI. The CDR3 DNA reads as TGTGCCAGCACCTCCGAGGGGGGAGCCAACTATGGCCACACCTTC. It is translated as CASTSEGGANYGHTF. Together with reference TRBV18 and TRBJ1-2, the CDR3 gives the full variable domain: NAGVMQNPRHLVRRRGQEARLRCSPMKGHSHVYWYRQLPEEGLKFMVYLQKENIIDESGMPKERFSAEFPKEGPSILRIQQVVRGDSAAYFCASTSEGGANYGHTFGSGTRLTVV.

This clonotype has ten or more counts. The chain links TRBV11-2 to TRBJ2-1; a possible D gene is TRBD1 (6 bases). Trimming shortened V by 2 bases and J by 9 bases, and 8 bases separated the two germline ends. Germline lookup yields CDR1 SGHAT and CDR2 FQNNGV. The CDR3 has 12 amino acids. The CDR3: CASSLIRGEQFF. CDR3 sequence (DNA): TGTGCCAGCAGCTTAATCAGGGGTGAGCAGTTCTTC.

This clonotype appeared a few times. The CDR3 DNA follows: TGTGCCAGCAACCTTCCGGGGACTGAAGCTTTCTTT. This encodes CASNLPGTEAFF. This chain links TRBV7-9 with TRBJ1-1; D uncertain. From germline, CDR1 is SEHNR and CDR2 FQNEAQ (reference sequence). V lost 7 bases and J lost 5, with 11 bases in between. The CDR3 extends over 12 amino acids.

This clonotype was counted many times. The chain employs TRBV28 and TRBJ2-5; 13 nucleotides align to TRBD2. Trimming at V came to 7 bases and at J to 5 bases, leaving 7 bases not matched to a gene. The CDR3 spans 15 residues. CDR1 MDHEN and CDR2 SYDVKM come from the germline V gene. Here the CDR3 reads CASTSGLAGVETQYF. For the CDR3, the DNA is TGTGCCAGCACGAGTGGACTAGCGGGAGTTGAGACCCAGTACTTC.

The chain combines TRBV27 with TRBJ2-3; D uncertain. The CDR3 loop spans 16 amino acids. Deletions cut 1 base from V and 0 bases from J, with 11 bases between. Germline loops: CDR1 MNHEY, CDR2 SMNVEV (reference sequence). The CDR3 spells CASSLFSRVSTDTQYF. CDR3 in DNA: TGTGCCAGCAGTTTATTCTCAAGGGTTAGCACAGATACGCAGTATTTT.

This clonotype came up many times. The J gene is TRBJ2-1, the V gene TRBV12-3 or TRBV12-4; tentative D call: TRBD2 (6 bases). Trimming pared 3 bases from V and 9 bases from J, leaving 18 bases between. The CDR3 extends over 15 amino acids. The CDR3 DNA reads as TGTGCCAGCAGTTTTAGCGGTGGCCTGCAGAGTGAGCAGTTCTTC. Protein product: CASSFSGGLQSEQFF.

About this clonotype: A much bigger clone sits one base away, suggesting this may be a read error. V gene TRBV6-1 combines with J gene TRBJ2-5, with 7 nucleotides matching TRBD1. This CDR3 contains 14 residues. CDR1 and CDR2 (germline): MNHNS, SASEGT. V dropped 6 bases and J dropped 3; count of bases not matched to a gene: 7. CDR3 in amino acids: CASRAGGPKETQYF. The CDR3 DNA reads as TGTGCCAGCAGAGCAGGGGGACCTAAAGAGACCCAGTACTTC.

At least ten counts were recorded for this clonotype. The rearrangement joins TRBV20-1 to TRBJ2-5; D is unresolved. V was trimmed by 6 bases and J by 5 bases, leaving 16 bases between them. In germline, CDR1 is DFQATT, CDR2 SNEGSKA (reference sequence). The CDR3 is made up of 13 amino acids. CDR3 coding DNA: TGCAGTGCCGGAACACCCGACCGGGAGACCCAGTACTTC. It codes for CSAGTPDRETQYF.

In its sample, this clonotype was seen many times. This chain uses TRBV20-1 with TRBJ2-1; weak D call: TRBD2 (6 bases). V shed 5 bases and J shed 3 bases, with 14 bases lying between them. CDR1 and CDR2 from the germline V gene are DFQATT and SNEGSKA (reference sequence). The CDR3 loop spans 14 amino acids. The CDR3 nucleotides are TGCAGTGCTCCGGGACTGGCCCTCTACAATGAGCAGTTCTTC. As protein: CSAPGLALYNEQFF.

This clonotype was counted ten times or more. The DNA of the CDR3 is TGTGCCAGCAGCTCACAGGCTTGGGAGACCCAGTACTTC. Translating it yields CASSSQAWETQYF. V is TRBV7-2 and J is TRBJ2-5, with a tentative D call TRBD1 (5 bases). The CDR3 is 13 residues long. V was clipped by 4 bases and J by 5 bases, with 11 bases between them. Germline assignment: CDR1 SGHTA and CDR2 FQGNSA.

This clonotype was seen ten or more times. The rearrangement uses TRBV7-2 and TRBJ2-1, with D perhaps TRBD1 or TRBD2 (5 bases each). The CDR3 sequence is 16 residues long. Germline V lookup: CDR1 SGHTA, CDR2 FQGNSA. Trimming removed 3 bases at V and 3 bases at J, with 15 bases between. CDR3: CASSLDGTHIYNEQFF. CDR3 nucleotide sequence: TGTGCCAGCAGCTTGGATGGGACCCACATCTACAATGAGCAGTTCTTC.

This clonotype occurred many times. This chain joins TRBV5-6 and TRBJ1-1, with 7 bases lining up with TRBD1. After removal of 1 base from V and 1 base from J, the junction contained 7 bases not matched to a gene. The CDR3 length is 16 residues. The germline V gene encodes CDR1 SGHDT and CDR2 YYEEEE. This chain's CDR3 is CASSLMGTASNTEAFF. The CDR3 region has the DNA TGTGCCAGCAGCTTGATGGGGACAGCCTCGAACACTGAAGCTTTCTTT.

This clonotype was detected ten times or more. The rearrangement joins TRBV7-2 to TRBJ2-7, with 7 bases aligning to TRBD2. V lost 1 base and J lost 6; bases outside the gene matches: 3. The CDR3 length is 13 residues. Germline CDR1 SGHTA, CDR2 FQGNSA. The CDR3 is CASSLGQRGEQYF. The CDR3 DNA follows: TGTGCCAGCAGCTTAGGACAGCGGGGCGAGCAGTACTTC.

With regard to this clonotype: Just one base apart from a much larger clone, this may be a read error. The gene calls are TRBV5-1 and TRBJ2-3, with a weak D call TRBD1 (6 bases). The CDR3 is made up of 15 amino acids. Germline assignment: CDR1 SGHRS and CDR2 YFSETQ. Between the trimmed V and J ends, which lost 4 bases and 2 bases, there was a span of 14 bases. The CDR3 nucleotides are TGCGCCAGCAGCGCAGGGGACCAGATCACAGATACGCAGTATTTT. Translating it yields CASSAGDQITDTQYF.

This clonotype was detected ten times or more. The rearrangement joins TRBV30 to TRBJ1-1; D is uncertain. Trimming pared 0 bases from V and 4 bases from J, leaving 3 bases between. The CDR3 contains 11 residues. Per germline, CDR1 GTSNPN and CDR2 SVGIG (reference sequence). The CDR3 here is CAWSVTTEAFF. Here the CDR3 DNA reads TGTGCCTGGAGTGTAACCACTGAAGCTTTCTTT.

This clonotype was observed a few times. A single base separates this from a much larger clone, so it may be a read error. The chain has TRBV28 and TRBJ1-1, with TRBD1 identical over 9 bases. Per the germline V gene, CDR1 is MDHEN and CDR2 is SYDVKM. Trimming took 1 base from V and 4 from J; bases not matched to a gene: 4. The CDR3 spans 15 residues. CDR3 loop: CASSLYRGHCTEAFF. DNA for the CDR3: TGTGCCAGCAGTTTATACAGGGGGCACTGCACTGAAGCTTTCTTT.

In DNA, the CDR3 is TGTGCCAGCAGTTTAGGGGCTGGGGGGGCCAAAAACATTCAGTACTTC. It encodes CASSLGAGGAKNIQYF. V usage is TRBV12-3 or TRBV12-4 and J usage is TRBJ2-4; D may be TRBD2 (6 bases). The CDR3 sequence is 16 residues long. Trimming took 1 base from V and 1 from J, leaving 11 bases between them.

This sequence joins TRBV11-2 and TRBJ2-1, with D uncertain. This CDR3 is built from 12 residues. The V gene's germline CDR1 is SGHAT and CDR2 FQNNGV. V gave up 0 bases and J gave up 10 bases, with 7 bases separating them. The CDR3 is CASSLDIEEQFF. CDR3 bases: TGTGCCAGCAGCTTAGATATAGAGGAGCAGTTCTTC.

V gene TRBV2 combines with J gene TRBJ1-6; TRBD1 is a possible D gene (6 bases). The CDR3 is 13 residues long. From germline, CDR1 is SNHLY and CDR2 FYNNEI. V lost 7 bases, J lost 7 bases, and 11 bases lay in between. The CDR3: CASKNRANSPLHF. The CDR3 nucleotides are TGTGCCAGCAAAAACAGGGCGAATTCACCCCTCCACTTT.

This clonotype was found many times. This chain connects TRBV6-1 to TRBJ2-3, with D perhaps TRBD1 (6 bases). The V end lost 7 bases, the J end lost 3 bases, and 8 bases lay between the germline ends. CDR3 length: 12 residues. Looked up from germline, CDR1 is MNHNS and CDR2 is SASEGT. CDR3 region: CASKGVTDTQYF. CDR3 DNA sequence: TGTGCCAGCAAGGGGGTAACAGATACGCAGTATTTT.

The rearrangement links TRBV12-3 or TRBV12-4 to TRBJ2-2; 13 bases agree with TRBD2. Trimming cost V 6 bases and J 6 bases; bases outside gene matches: 1. The CDR3 is made up of 14 amino acids. The CDR3 DNA reads TGTGCCAGCAGAGGGACTAGCGGGGCCGGGGAGCTGTTTTTT. It is translated as CASRGTSGAGELFF.

In its sample, this clonotype was seen many times. The chain carries TRBV6-2 or TRBV6-3 and TRBJ2-2, with D perhaps matching TRBD1 (5 bases). V dropped 6 bases and J dropped 3 bases, with 11 bases sitting between them. CDR1 and CDR2 from the germline V gene are MNHEY and SVGEGT. CDR3 size: 14 residues. The CDR3 loop reads CASSSTEYTGELFF. CDR3 bases: TGTGCCAGCAGCTCGACAGAGTACACCGGGGAGCTGTTTTTT.

This chain links TRBV7-2 with TRBJ1-5; no clear D. V shed 1 base and J shed 0 bases, with 10 bases lying between them. Germline values: CDR1 SGHTA, CDR2 FQGNSA. The CDR3 loop spans 16 amino acids. CDR3 sequence reads: CASSLEAVFSNQPQHF. CDR3 DNA sequence: TGTGCCAGCAGCTTAGAAGCCGTCTTTAGCAATCAGCCCCAGCATTTT.

This clonotype was observed at least ten times. The V gene is TRBV29-1, the J gene TRBJ2-1, with 15 bases identical to TRBD2. The CDR3 has 17 residues. Trimming at V came to 4 bases and at J to 7 bases, leaving 11 bases not matched to a gene. Germline V gene sequence: CDR1 SQVTM, CDR2 ANQGSEA. The CDR3 here is CSVGGHRTSGRGNEQFF. The CDR3 DNA is TGCAGCGTTGGGGGACACCGGACTAGCGGGAGGGGTAATGAGCAGTTCTTC.

This chain links TRBV6-1 with TRBJ1-5, with D maybe TRBD1 (6 bases). Deletions cut 10 bases from V and 1 base from J, with 14 bases between. CDR1 is MNHNS and CDR2 is SASEGT in the germline V gene. The CDR3 extends over 14 amino acids. CDR3 amino acids: CATQQGFSNQPQHF. In DNA, the CDR3 is TGTGCCACTCAACAGGGATTCAGCAATCAGCCCCAGCATTTT.

This clonotype occurred many times. V usage is TRBV20-1 and J usage is TRBJ2-7; D perhaps matches TRBD2 (6 bases). CDR1 and CDR2 from the germline V gene are DFQATT and SNEGSKA (reference sequence). The V gene lost 6 bases and the J gene lost 2 bases, with 14 bases spanning the gap. CDR3 size: 13 residues. Here the CDR3 DNA reads TGCAGTGCGCCACGGACTACTGCCTACGAGCAGTACTTC. Protein sequence: CSAPRTTAYEQYF.

The table lists this clonotype with many counts. The rearrangement joins TRBV5-1 to TRBJ2-2; possibly TRBD1 for D (6 bases). V lost 4 bases and J lost 2, with 18 bases in between. The CDR3 extends over 17 amino acids. Germline V gene sequence: CDR1 SGHRS, CDR2 YFSETQ. CDR3 DNA sequence: TGCGCCAGCAGCCATTCTTCGGGCAGGGGCAACACCGGGGAGCTGTTTTTT. This codes for CASSHSSGRGNTGELFF. Full variable domain (remainder filled in from reference TRBV5-1 and TRBJ2-2): KAGVTQTPRYLIKTRGQQVTLSCSPISGHRSVSWYQQTPGQGLQFLFEYFSETQRNKGNFPGRFSGRQFSNSRSEMNVSTLELGDSALYLCASSHSSGRGNTGELFFGEGSRLTVL.

The V gene is TRBV4-1, the J gene TRBJ2-3; 9 positions agree with TRBD2. V lost 5 bases and J lost 1; bases outside the gene matches: 10. CDR1 and CDR2 from the germline V gene are MGHRA and YSYEKL. This CDR3 comprises 17 residues. The CDR3 protein is CASSSHLAGVGTDTQYF. CDR3 coding DNA: TGCGCCAGCAGCTCTCATTTAGCGGGAGTTGGCACAGATACGCAGTATTTT.

This clonotype was seen ten or more times. The chain joins TRBV19 to TRBJ1-1, with a tentative D call TRBD1 (6 bases). V gave up 3 bases and J gave up 2 bases, with 10 bases separating them. Germline lookup yields CDR1 LNHDA and CDR2 SQIVND (reference sequence). The CDR3 totals 14 residues. CDR3 loop: CASSMWTANTEAFF. CDR3 sequence (DNA): TGTGCCAGTAGTATGTGGACAGCTAACACTGAAGCTTTCTTT.

The V gene is TRBV5-1, the J gene TRBJ1-2; a weak D match, TRBD1 (5 bases). The CDR3 loop spans 17 amino acids. CDR1 and CDR2 (germline): SGHRS, YFSETQ. V lost 4 bases to trimming and J lost 3 bases, with 22 bases between them. The CDR3 nucleotides are TGCGCCAGCAGCCCCGATATTCGGGGCGGTGTCGACTATGGCTACACCTTC. Its translation is CASSPDIRGGVDYGYTF. The whole variable domain, filled in from reference TRBV5-1 and TRBJ1-2, reads KAGVTQTPRYLIKTRGQQVTLSCSPISGHRSVSWYQQTPGQGLQFLFEYFSETQRNKGNFPGRFSGRQFSNSRSEMNVSTLELGDSALYLCASSPDIRGGVDYGYTFGSGTRLTVV.